This TCR beta chain was identified in a study of neurological immune-mediated disorders. From the 5' RACE reads, TCRdb called clonotypes with MiXCR, one entry per CDR3 protein. The data show tens of thousands of distinct CDR3 sequences, roughly 3.9% seen once. The CDR3 spans 12 residues. The V end was cut by 7 bases, the J end by 4 bases, with 12 bases between. Per germline, CDR1 SQVTM and CDR2 ANQGSEA. This clonotype was detected many times. From 2 million PBMCs stored at -80 C, the unsorted libraries were generated. The sample was PBMCs. The chain carries TRBV29-1 and TRBJ2-3, with D perhaps given as TRBD1 or TRBD2 (5 bases each). The clonotype comes from a man aged 30 to 45 with multiple sclerosis. CDR3 protein: CSAKLGADTQYF. CDR3 coding DNA: TGCAGCGCTAAACTAGGGGCAGATACGCAGTATTTT.